These 7 T cell receptor beta chains share one sample of origin, sequenced in a study of Tregs in tolerant kidney transplant recipients. The data were produced by immunoSEQ multiplex PCR, yet TCRdb's version contains in-frame clones alone and is incomplete. The repertoire includes 15,000 to 19,000 clones, about 92% of them detected once, and approximately 12% sits in the top ten. Sequenced material: CD8+ T cells from blood. These receptors were taken from a human donor in good health.

V gene TRBV2 combines with J gene TRBJ1-6, with D unresolved. CDR3 length equals 16 residues. Trimming cost V 1 base and J 9 bases, with 16 bases left between them. Looked up from germline, CDR1 is SNHLY and CDR2 is FYNNEI. The chain's CDR3 is CASSEGRSFVGSPLHF. The CDR3 DNA reads as TGTGCCAGCAGTGAAGGCAGGTCTTTCGTGGGTTCACCCCTCCACTTT.

This chain links TRBV6-5 with TRBJ1-2, with D possibly being TRBD1 (5 bases). The ends were cut back, 5 bases at V and 0 bases at J, with 13 bases in the middle. This CDR3 has 15 residues. Germline values: CDR1 MNHEY, CDR2 SVGAGI. The CDR3 bases are TGTGCCAGCAGTAATTTGGGGGGATCTAACTATGGCTACACCTTC. Translation: CASSNLGGSNYGYTF.

The V and J genes are TRBV6-5 and TRBJ1-1; 9 bases are shared with TRBD1. The CDR3 covers 11 residues. Germline trimming cut 6 bases from V and 12 bases from J; bases unmatched to any gene: 5. CDR1 is MNHEY, CDR2 SVGAGI, per germline. The chain's CDR3 is CASSRTGDSFF. In nucleotides, the CDR3 is TGTGCCAGCAGCAGGACAGGGGACTCTTTCTTT.

CDR3 sequence (DNA): TGTGCCAGCAGCTCGGGTCTAGATCCTAATACAGATACGCAGTATTTT. Translation: CASSSGLDPNTDTQYF. The chain carries TRBV7-3 and TRBJ2-3; no clear D. Germline loops: CDR1 SGHTA, CDR2 FQGTGA. The CDR3 is 16 amino acids. Trimming took off 4 bases at V and 3 bases at J, with 17 bases between the two ends.

The chain combines TRBV15 with TRBJ1-1; no definite D call. This CDR3 region has 14 residues. Germline V gives CDR1 LNHNV, CDR2 YYDKDF (reference sequence). V lost 0 bases and J lost 0, with 5 bases in between. The CDR3 DNA reads as TGTGCCACCAGCAGAGATTCACTGAACACTGAAGCTTTCTTT. Its translation is CATSRDSLNTEAFF.

The V gene is TRBV30, the J gene TRBJ1-6; 7 nucleotides match TRBD1. The CDR3 totals 13 residues. From germline, CDR1 is GTSNPN and CDR2 SVGIG (reference sequence). V shed 1 base and J 10 bases; nucleotides not matched to a gene: 4. The CDR3 protein is CAWSGQGESPLHF. The DNA of the CDR3 is TGTGCCTGGAGTGGGCAGGGGGAGTCACCCCTCCACTTT.

The CDR3 protein is CASSQEPSGSLETQYF. CDR3 DNA: TGCGCCAGCAGCCAAGAACCTAGCGGGAGCTTAGAGACCCAGTACTTC. The chain joins TRBV4-3 to TRBJ2-5; 10 bases are shared with TRBD2. Germline-derived CDR1 and CDR2 are LGHNA and YSLEER. The CDR3 has 16 residues. The ends lost 0 bases at V and 4 bases at J; junction bases unmatched: 5.